This T cell receptor beta chain is from a study of T cells in Graves' hyperthyroidism and ophthalmopathy. CDR1 SQVTM and CDR2 ANQGSEA come from the germline V gene. The V end lost 3 bases, the J end lost 6 bases, and 17 bases lay between the germline ends. The CDR3 runs to 14 residues. RNA transcripts served as the template for amplifying TCR beta CDR3 regions. The primer set for the first-round RT-PCR of the TCR CDR3 was HTBI. Each CDR3 protein gets one entry after TCRdb re-called the multiplex PCR reads with MiXCR. Among over 650,000 distinct CDR3 sequences listed, just under 45% were seen once. Sequenced input: peripheral blood or thyroid tissue (not recorded which). The origin of this receptor is an adult man with Graves' disease, either hyperthyroidism or ophthalmopathy (not recorded which). This sequence joins TRBV29-1 and TRBJ1-2; TRBD1 is a possible D gene (6 bases). This CDR3 reads CSVDSTGPGNGYTF. The CDR3 DNA follows: TGCAGCGTTGATTCGACAGGTCCAGGGAATGGCTACACCTTC. Full variable domain (missing parts from reference TRBV29-1 and TRBJ1-2): SAVISQKPSRDICQRGTSLTIQCQVDSQVTMMFWYRQQPGQSLTLIATANQGSEATYESGFVIDKFPISRPNLTFSTLTVSNMSPEDSSIYLCSVDSTGPGNGYTFGSGTRLTVV.